This TCR beta chain was documented in a study of CXCR3-negative and CXCR3-positive naive CD8 T cells. Findings of the study overall: Naive subsets were similarly diverse, while memory CD8+ repertoires were much less diverse. From TRB CDR3 properties, TCR strength was inferred; surface CD5 did not differ between naive subsets. Researchers report that CXCR3-positive naive cells carry more hydrophobic TRB CDR3s than CXCR3-negative naive cells. Freshly isolated PBMCs were used in most assays, given partial CXCR3 loss after freezing.

On this clonotype: Antigen specificity is unknown.

The CDR3 covers 14 residues. Researchers prepared the TRB cDNA libraries using 5' RACE with UMI labels. TCRdb reprocessed the 5' RACE reads; each CDR3 protein has one entry and no DNA is given. This repertoire includes over 55,000 distinct CDR3 sequences. V is TRBV12-3 or TRBV12-4 and J is TRBJ2-3. Sequencing was performed on naive CXCR3+ CD8+ T cells from blood. Subset meaning: CD45RO-CCR7+CD27+CD95- naive CD8+ T cells expressing CXCR3 (TNR3+). The clonotype originates from a human donor in good health. Some clones in this sample may be carry-over from other donors' samples. CDR3 residues: CASSLDRRPDTQYF.